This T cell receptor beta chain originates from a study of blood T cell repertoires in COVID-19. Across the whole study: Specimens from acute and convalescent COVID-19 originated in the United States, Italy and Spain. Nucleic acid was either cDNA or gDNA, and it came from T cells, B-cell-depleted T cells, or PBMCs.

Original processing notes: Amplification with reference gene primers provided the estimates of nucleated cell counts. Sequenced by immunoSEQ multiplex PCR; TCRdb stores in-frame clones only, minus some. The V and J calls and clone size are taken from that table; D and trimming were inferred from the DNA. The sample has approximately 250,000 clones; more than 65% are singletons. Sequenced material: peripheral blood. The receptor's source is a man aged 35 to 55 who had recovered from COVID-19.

CDR3 in amino acids: CASSYPGGPQHF. In DNA form, the CDR3 reads TGTGCCAGCAGTTACCCGGGGGGGCCCCAGCATTTT. The V and J genes are TRBV6-5 and TRBJ1-5; D might be TRBD1 (5 bases). V was cut by 2 bases and J by 9 bases, with 8 bases left in between. CDR1 MNHEY and CDR2 SVGAGI come from the germline V gene. The CDR3 has 12 residues.